Shown below are 2 T cell receptor beta chains from a single sample sequenced in a study of beta chain features in type 1 diabetes (dated by TCRdb to the late 2010s). The library was generated by the immunoSEQ multiplex PCR assay. All of the isolated RNA was reverse transcribed with the High Capacity cDNA Reverse Transcription Kit, so expressed TCRB transcripts were sequenced. This immuneACCESS table, as held by TCRdb, lists in-frame sequences with V and J called but not all clones. Of the missing ones, under half trace to an unresolved V gene in checked studies; the others have no known cause. This sample comprises about 340,000 clones, 8% of them detected only once. More than 0.4% of the sample belongs to the ten largest clones. The material sequenced was central memory CD4+ T cells from blood. These TCRs come from a woman aged 18 to 35 in good health.

This rearrangement joins TRBV2 to TRBJ2-1; 9 nucleotides line up with TRBD2. The germline gives CDR1 SNHLY, CDR2 FYNNEI. The trim removed 8 bases at V and 10 bases at J, leaving 12 bases unmatched. CDR3 length: 14 residues. CDR3 amino acids: CASSVASGIPEQFF. The CDR3 DNA is TGTGCCAGCTCTGTGGCTAGCGGGATCCCGGAGCAGTTCTTC.

This clone was recorded at least ten times. V is TRBV7-2 and J is TRBJ2-4; TRBD1 is a possible D gene (6 bases). Germline V gene sequence: CDR1 SGHTA, CDR2 FQGNSA. This CDR3 contains 15 residues. V was clipped by 3 bases and J by 4 bases, with 13 bases between them. The CDR3 DNA is TGTGCCAGCAGCTTCACCGGGACATCTAAAAACATTCAGTACTTC. Its protein is CASSFTGTSKNIQYF.